This TCR beta chain was sequenced for a study of T cells after yellow fever vaccination. TCRdb re-called the 5' RACE reads with MiXCR, one entry per CDR3 protein. Of approximately 250,000 distinct CDR3 sequences listed, approximately 3.8% are singletons. In germline, CDR1 is SEHNR, CDR2 FQNEAQ (reference sequence). The CDR3 extends over 16 amino acids. The V and J ends lost 5 bases and 1 base respectively, with 18 bases between them. Study-level results: One caveat is that FACS-sorted repertoires could contain abundant clonotypes contaminating from the bulk population. Most primary-vaccination clones recurred post-booster (approximately 95% CD4, around 86% CD8).

A note on this clonotype: Antigen unknown.

This chain joins TRBV7-9 and TRBJ2-7; D possibly uses TRBD1 or TRBD2 (5 bases each). Sequencing used PBMCs, obtained 15 days after the yellow fever booster vaccination. This receptor was taken from a man between 18 and 29 years old who received the YFV17D yellow fever vaccine. The DNA for the CDR3 is TGTGCCAGCAGCCCGGGACCGCGGACTGGATCCTACGAGCAGTACTTC. Protein: CASSPGPRTGSYEQYF.